The sequence of this T cell receptor (beta chain) was determined in a study of T-cell reconstitution after alpha-beta-depleted transplantation in children (TCRdb year 2016). Notes on the research overall: Using TCR repertoire profiling, the study followed T-cell immune reconstitution in a quantitative way in children after TCRalphabeta/CD19-depleted allogeneic hematopoietic cell transplantation.

The method behind the library was PCR. For sequencing, an Illumina HiSeq 2500 was employed. TCR library preparation used molecular barcoding, with unique molecular identifiers applied to normalize quantification of the TCRbeta repertoire. TCRdb ran its own pipeline on the public reads, namely fastp trimming at Q25 and MiXCR clone calling, and kept in-frame beta chains. Identical CDR3 protein sequences are pooled into one entry, listed with their most common genes and DNA. The sample data list about half a million distinct CDR3 sequences, and about an eighth of these were observed just once. The leading ten clones occupy around 5.6% of the sample. The CDR3 goes from the cysteine to the phenylalanine over 13 residues. Of all the DNA, just the CDR3 is kept, 39 bases in frame from base 1. Relative to germline, V is missing 6 bases and J is missing 6 bases, with 4 bases of the junction outside any gene match.

The sample holds a few counts of this clonotype. Its binding antigen is unknown. The sample holds no much larger clone one base away, and base qualities are not on file. The V gene is TRBV12-3 or TRBV12-4 and the J gene is TRBJ2-4, with 8 bases aligning to TRBD1. Sequencing used PBMCs from the stem cell graft donor, obtained from the stem cell graft. This sequence was found in a human donor who donated a stem cell graft to a child with combined immunodeficiency. Here is the DNA: TGTGCCAGCAGAGCAGGGGGCCTAAACATTCAGTACTTC. Its translation reads: CASRAGGLNIQYF.